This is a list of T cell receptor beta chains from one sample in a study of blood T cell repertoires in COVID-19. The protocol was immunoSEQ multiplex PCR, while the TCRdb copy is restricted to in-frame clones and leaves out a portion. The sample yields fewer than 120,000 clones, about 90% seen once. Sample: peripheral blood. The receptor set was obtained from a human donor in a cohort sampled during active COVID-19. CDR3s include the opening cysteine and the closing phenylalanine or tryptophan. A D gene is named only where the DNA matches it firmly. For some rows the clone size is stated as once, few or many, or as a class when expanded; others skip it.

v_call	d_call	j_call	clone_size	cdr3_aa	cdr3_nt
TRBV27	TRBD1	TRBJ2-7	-	CASSPARTGKVYEQYF	TGTGCCAGCAGTCCCGCCCGGACAGGAAAGGTCTACGAGCAGTACTTC
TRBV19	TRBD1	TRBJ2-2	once	CATRDRVAGELFF	TGTGCCACCCGGGACAGGGTGGCCGGGGAGCTGTTTTTT
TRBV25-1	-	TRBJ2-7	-	CASSEIQQGSYEQYF	TGTGCCAGCAGTGAAATCCAACAGGGTTCGTACGAGCAGTACTTC
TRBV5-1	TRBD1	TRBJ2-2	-	CASSPGQGGTGELFF	TGCGCCAGCAGCCCAGGACAGGGGGGAACCGGGGAGCTGTTTTTT
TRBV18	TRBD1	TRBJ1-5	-	CASSPRDSSFQPQHF	TGTGCCAGCTCACCCCGGGACAGTTCTTTTCAGCCCCAGCATTTT
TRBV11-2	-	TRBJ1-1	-	CASSGIGRAIGAFF	TGTGCCAGCAGCGGAATCGGCAGGGCTATTGGAGCTTTCTTT
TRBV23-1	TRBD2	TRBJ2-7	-	CASNLPPNRPRGGPIAYEQYF	TGCGCCAGCAATCTGCCACCAAACCGCCCTCGGGGGGGCCCGATCGCCTACGAGCAGTACTTC
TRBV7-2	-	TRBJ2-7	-	CASSHRLDPYEQYF	TGTGCCAGCAGTCACAGACTAGATCCGTACGAGCAGTACTTC
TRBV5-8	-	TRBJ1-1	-	CASSRGSNTEAFF	TGTGCCAGCAGCCGGGGATCAAACACTGAAGCTTTCTTT
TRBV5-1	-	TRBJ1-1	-	CASSLDSTEAFF	TGCGCCAGCAGCCTGGACAGCACTGAAGCTTTCTTT
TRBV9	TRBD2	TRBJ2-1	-	CASSVAPTSGSTGEQFF	TGTGCCAGCAGCGTAGCCCCGACTAGCGGGAGTACCGGTGAGCAGTTCTTC
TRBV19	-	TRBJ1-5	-	CASRSTGNWVQPQHF	TGTGCCAGTAGATCTACAGGGAATTGGGTTCAGCCCCAGCATTTT
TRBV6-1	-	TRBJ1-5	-	CASSEGLQWGNQPQHF	TGTGCCAGCAGTGAAGGACTGCAGTGGGGCAATCAGCCCCAGCATTTT
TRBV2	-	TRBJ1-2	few	CASTRMAGENYGYTF	TGTGCCAGCACGAGGATGGCAGGGGAAAACTATGGCTACACCTTC